This section outlines one T cell receptor beta chain sequence together with its context. iRepertoire HTBI primers and Arm-PCR of CDR3 regions built TCR beta libraries. TCRdb processed the multiplex PCR reads anew with MiXCR; each CDR3 protein has one entry. The table has hundreds of thousands of distinct CDR3 sequences, about 16% seen once. The CDR3 runs to 15 residues. Trimming removed 6 bases from V and 6 bases from J; junction bases left unmatched: 13. Time point described: newly diagnosed GD, antithyroid drugs for less than 3 months. After RNA was extracted from PBMCs, the TCR library was made from it. A volume of nine milliliters of peripheral blood was collected in EDTA tubes. The data belong to a study of regulatory T cells in long-lasting Graves disease. The data were also submitted as part of a second study, on T cells in Graves' hyperthyroidism and ophthalmopathy. This second report adds: In patients aged 18 to 65, hyperthyroidism was newly diagnosed, with duration under 2 months.

The chain links TRBV12-3 or TRBV12-4 to TRBJ1-2, with 7 nucleotides matching TRBD1. Sample: peripheral blood mononuclear cells (PBMCs), taken at new diagnosis, from a patient treated with antithyroid drugs. The TCR originated in a man aged 18 to 30 with Graves disease. The CDR3 loop is CASSSGTAQVHGYTF. The CDR3 DNA reads TGTGCCAGCAGCTCCGGGACAGCTCAGGTCCATGGCTACACCTTC.